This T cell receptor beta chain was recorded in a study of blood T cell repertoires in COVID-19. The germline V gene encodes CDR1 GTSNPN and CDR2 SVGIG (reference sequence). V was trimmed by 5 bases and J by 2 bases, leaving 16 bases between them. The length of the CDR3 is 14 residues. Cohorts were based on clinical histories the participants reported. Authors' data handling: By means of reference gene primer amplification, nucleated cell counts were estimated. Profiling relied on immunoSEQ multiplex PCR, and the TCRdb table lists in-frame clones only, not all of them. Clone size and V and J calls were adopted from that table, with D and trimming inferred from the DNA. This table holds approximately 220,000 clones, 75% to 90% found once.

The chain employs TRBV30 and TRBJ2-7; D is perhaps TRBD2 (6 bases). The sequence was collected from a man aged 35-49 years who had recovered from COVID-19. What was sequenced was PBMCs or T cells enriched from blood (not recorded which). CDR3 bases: TGTGCCTGGGAAGAGAGCGGGTTAACCTACGAGCAGTACTTC. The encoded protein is CAWEESGLTYEQYF.